Presented here are 8 T cell receptor beta chains from one specimen sequenced in a study of control samples from healthy donors and cancer patients (dated by TCRdb to 2018 to 2021). Library creation used the immunoSEQ multiplex PCR assay. This immuneACCESS table, as held by TCRdb, lists in-frame sequences with V and J called but not all clones. Of the missing ones, under half trace to an unresolved V gene in checked studies; the others have no known cause. The sample table contains 150,000 to 200,000 clones; only one count was recorded for roughly 92% of them. Approximately 1.4% of the sample is in the top ten clones. The specimen sequenced was blood. The source is a man aged 30-40 years in good health.

The chain recombines TRBV4-2 with TRBJ1-6, with D unclear. The germline gives CDR1 LGHNA, CDR2 YNFKEQ. The CDR3 contains 11 residues. Deletions cut 0 bases from V and 14 bases from J, with 5 bases between. CDR3 loop: CASSQDLALHF. The CDR3 region has the DNA TGTGCCAGCAGCCAAGACTTAGCCCTCCACTTT.

The DNA for the CDR3 is TGTGCCAGCAGCGAAGAGTCCGGGGAGCTGTTTTTT. Translating it yields CASSEESGELFF. The genes are TRBV7-9 and TRBJ2-2; D gene uncertain. The CDR3 is 12 residues long. V was pared by 5 bases and J by 6 bases, with 7 bases between. Germline V gives CDR1 SEHNR, CDR2 FQNEAQ (reference sequence). Looking up the rest from reference TRBV7-9 and TRBJ2-2 gives the full variable domain: DTGVSQNPRHKITKRGQNVTFRCDPISEHNRLYWYRQTLGQGPEFLTYFQNEAQLEKSRLLSDRFSAERPKGSFSTLEIQRTEQGDSAMYLCASSEESGELFFGEGSRLTVL.

The rearrangement uses TRBV30 and TRBJ2-3, with TRBD1 matching over 9 bases. This CDR3 region has 16 residues. Germline V lookup: CDR1 GTSNPN, CDR2 SVGIG (reference sequence). V dropped 2 bases and J dropped 4; count of bases not matched to a gene: 10. The CDR3 is CAWSMGTGNFPDTQYF. The CDR3, as DNA: TGTGCCTGGAGTATGGGGACAGGGAATTTTCCAGATACGCAGTATTTT.

About this clone itself: This sample includes further DNA sequences coding for the same CDR3. This chain links TRBV28 with TRBJ1-2; 10 bases line up with TRBD1. Germline CDR1 reads MDHEN; CDR2 reads SYDVKM. Losses at the gene ends were 4 bases for V and 8 bases for J; bases not matched to a gene: 4. This CDR3 is 13 amino acids long. The CDR3 is CASSSGQGGGYTF. The CDR3 region has the DNA TGTGCCAGCAGTTCAGGACAGGGGGGCGGCTACACCTTC.

The gene calls are TRBV7-2 and TRBJ1-2; 10 positions match TRBD1. CDR3 length equals 14 residues. V shed 5 bases, J shed 8 bases, and the junction held 8 bases outside the gene matches. Germline loops: CDR1 SGHTA, CDR2 FQGNSA. CDR3 sequence reads: CASSGSRDRGGYTF. The DNA for the CDR3 is TGTGCCAGCAGCGGATCAAGGGACAGGGGAGGCTACACCTTC.

CDR3 nucleotides: TGTGCCAGCAGCTTAGATTCTCGGATCAATGAGCAGTTCTTC. This codes for CASSLDSRINEQFF. The chain is built from TRBV7-9 and TRBJ2-1, with no clear D. Germline-derived CDR1 and CDR2 are SEHNR and FQNEAQ (reference sequence). V was pared by 1 base and J by 6 bases, with 10 bases between. The CDR3 totals 14 residues.

The chain is built from TRBV3-1 (or the pseudogene TRBV3-2) and TRBJ2-1; 11 bases align to TRBD2. This CDR3 is 16 amino acids long. V lost 1 base, J lost 6 bases, and 5 bases stayed unmatched. In germline, CDR1 is LGHDT, CDR2 YNNKEL (reference sequence). The chain's CDR3 is CASSQVTGTSGNEQFF. The CDR3 region has the DNA TGTGCCAGCAGCCAAGTAACCGGGACTAGCGGCAATGAGCAGTTCTTC.

The chain joins TRBV30 to TRBJ1-2; D may be TRBD1 (5 bases). V dropped 5 bases and J dropped 6 bases, with 7 bases sitting between them. Germline V gene lookup returns CDR1 GTSNPN and CDR2 SVGIG (reference sequence). The CDR3 sequence is 10 residues long. The chain's CDR3 is CAWQGNGYTF. Written as DNA, the CDR3 is TGTGCCTGGCAGGGTAATGGCTACACCTTC.